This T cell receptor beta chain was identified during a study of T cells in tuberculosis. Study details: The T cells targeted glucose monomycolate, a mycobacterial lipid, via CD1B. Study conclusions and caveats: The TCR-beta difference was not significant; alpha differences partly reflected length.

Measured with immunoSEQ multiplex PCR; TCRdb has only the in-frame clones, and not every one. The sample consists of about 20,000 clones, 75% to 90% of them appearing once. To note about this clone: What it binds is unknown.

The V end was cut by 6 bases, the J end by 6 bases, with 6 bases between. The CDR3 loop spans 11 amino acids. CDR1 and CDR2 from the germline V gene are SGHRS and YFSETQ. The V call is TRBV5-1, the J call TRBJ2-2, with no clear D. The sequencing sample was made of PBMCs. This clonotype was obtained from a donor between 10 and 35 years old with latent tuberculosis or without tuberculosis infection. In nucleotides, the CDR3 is TGCGCCAGCATGCGGTCCGGGGAGCTGTTTTTT. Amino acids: CASMRSGELFF.